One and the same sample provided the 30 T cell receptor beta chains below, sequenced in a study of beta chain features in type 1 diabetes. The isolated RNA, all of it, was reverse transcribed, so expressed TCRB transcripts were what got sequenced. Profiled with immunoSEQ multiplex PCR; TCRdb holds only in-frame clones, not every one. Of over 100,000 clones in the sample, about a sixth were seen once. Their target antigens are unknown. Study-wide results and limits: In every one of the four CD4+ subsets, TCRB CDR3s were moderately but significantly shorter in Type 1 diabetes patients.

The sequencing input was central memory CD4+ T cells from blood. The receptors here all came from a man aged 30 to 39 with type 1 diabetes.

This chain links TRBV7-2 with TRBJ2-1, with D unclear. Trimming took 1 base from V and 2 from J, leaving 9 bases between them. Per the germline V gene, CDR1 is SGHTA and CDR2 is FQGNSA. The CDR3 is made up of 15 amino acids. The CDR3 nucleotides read TGTGCCAGCAGCTTAGAGGCGAATCCCTACAATGAGCAGTTCTTC. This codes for CASSLEANPYNEQFF.

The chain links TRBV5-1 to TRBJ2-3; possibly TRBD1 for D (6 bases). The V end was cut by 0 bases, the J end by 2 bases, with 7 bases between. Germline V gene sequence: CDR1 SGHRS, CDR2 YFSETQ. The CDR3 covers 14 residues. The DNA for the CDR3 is TGCGCCAGCAGCTTGGGACAGGACACAGATACGCAGTATTTT. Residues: CASSLGQDTDTQYF.

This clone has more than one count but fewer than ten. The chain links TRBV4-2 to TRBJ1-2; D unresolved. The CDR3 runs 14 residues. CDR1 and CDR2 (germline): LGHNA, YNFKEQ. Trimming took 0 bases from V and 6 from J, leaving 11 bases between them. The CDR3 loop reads CASSQEGGSHGYTF. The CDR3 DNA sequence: TGTGCCAGCAGCCAAGAGGGCGGGTCTCATGGCTACACCTTC.

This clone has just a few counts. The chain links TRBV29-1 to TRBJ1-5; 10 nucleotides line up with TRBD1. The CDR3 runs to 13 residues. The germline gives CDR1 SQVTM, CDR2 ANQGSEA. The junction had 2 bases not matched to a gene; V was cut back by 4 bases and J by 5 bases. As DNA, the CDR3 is TGCAGCGTTGGGACAGGGGGTTATCAGCCCCAGCATTTT. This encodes CSVGTGGYQPQHF. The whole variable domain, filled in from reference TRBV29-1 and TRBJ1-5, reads SAVISQKPSRDICQRGTSLTIQCQVDSQVTMMFWYRQQPGQSLTLIATANQGSEATYESGFVIDKFPISRPNLTFSTLTVSNMSPEDSSIYLCSVGTGGYQPQHFGDGTRLSIL.

This chain's CDR3 is CASSLQQGTEAFF. The CDR3 DNA reads TGTGCCAGCAGCCTCCAACAGGGAACTGAAGCTTTCTTT. The chain combines TRBV7-3 with TRBJ1-1, with TRBD1 as a possible D gene (6 bases). CDR1 and CDR2 (germline): SGHTA, FQGTGA. The CDR3 covers 13 residues. Trimming cost V 5 bases and J 5 bases, with 12 bases left between them.

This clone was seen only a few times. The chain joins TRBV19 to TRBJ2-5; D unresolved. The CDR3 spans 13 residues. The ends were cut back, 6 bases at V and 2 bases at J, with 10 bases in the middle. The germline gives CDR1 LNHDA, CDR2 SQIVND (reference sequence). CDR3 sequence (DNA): TGTGCCAGTAGACTTACGGGTCAAGAGACCCAGTACTTC. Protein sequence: CASRLTGQETQYF.

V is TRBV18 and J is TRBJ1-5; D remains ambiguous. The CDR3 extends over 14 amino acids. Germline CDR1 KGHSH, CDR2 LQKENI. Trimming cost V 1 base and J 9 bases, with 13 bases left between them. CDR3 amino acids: CASSPREGPGPQHF. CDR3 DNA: TGTGCCAGCTCACCACGGGAGGGTCCGGGGCCCCAGCATTTT.

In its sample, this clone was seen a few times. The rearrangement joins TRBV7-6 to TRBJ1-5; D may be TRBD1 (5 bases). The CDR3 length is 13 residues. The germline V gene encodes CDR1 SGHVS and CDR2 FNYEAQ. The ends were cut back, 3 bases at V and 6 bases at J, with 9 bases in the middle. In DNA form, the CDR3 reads TGTGCCAGCAGCTTGGGGACGGTTCAGCCCCAGCATTTT. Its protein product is CASSLGTVQPQHF.

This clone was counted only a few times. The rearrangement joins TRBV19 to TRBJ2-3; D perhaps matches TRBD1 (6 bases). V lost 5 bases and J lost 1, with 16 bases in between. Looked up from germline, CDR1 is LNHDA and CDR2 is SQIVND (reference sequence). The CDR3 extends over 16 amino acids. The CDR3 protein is CASSPTGFKGTDTQYF. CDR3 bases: TGTGCCAGTAGTCCCACAGGGTTCAAGGGCACAGATACGCAGTATTTT.

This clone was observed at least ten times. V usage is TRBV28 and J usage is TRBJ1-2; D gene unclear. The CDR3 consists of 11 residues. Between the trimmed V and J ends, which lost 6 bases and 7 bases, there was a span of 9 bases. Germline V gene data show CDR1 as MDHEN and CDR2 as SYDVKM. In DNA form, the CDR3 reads TGTGCCAGCAGATTACAGAGTGGCTACACCTTC. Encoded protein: CASRLQSGYTF.

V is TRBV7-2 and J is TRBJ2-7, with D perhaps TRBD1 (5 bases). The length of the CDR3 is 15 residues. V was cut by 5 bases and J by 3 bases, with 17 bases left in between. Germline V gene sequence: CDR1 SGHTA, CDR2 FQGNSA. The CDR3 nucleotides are TGTGCCAGCAGCCAAGATGGGCAGGGCGGCTACGAGCAGTACTTC. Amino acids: CASSQDGQGGYEQYF.

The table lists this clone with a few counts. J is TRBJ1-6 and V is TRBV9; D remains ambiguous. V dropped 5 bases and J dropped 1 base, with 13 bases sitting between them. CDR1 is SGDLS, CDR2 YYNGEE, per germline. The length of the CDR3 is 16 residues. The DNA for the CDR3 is TGTGCCAGCAGTTACTCGAGCCAATCCTATAATTCACCCCTCCACTTT. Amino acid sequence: CASSYSSQSYNSPLHF.

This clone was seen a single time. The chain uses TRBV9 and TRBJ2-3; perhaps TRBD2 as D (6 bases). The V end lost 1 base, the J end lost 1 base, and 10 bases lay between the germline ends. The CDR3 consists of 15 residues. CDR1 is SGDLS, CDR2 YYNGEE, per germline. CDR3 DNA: TGTGCCAGCAGCGTATCATCTAGCGGCACAGATACGCAGTATTTT. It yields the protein CASSVSSSGTDTQYF. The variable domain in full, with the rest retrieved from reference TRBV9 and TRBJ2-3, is DSGVTQTPKHLITATGQRVTLRCSPRSGDLSVYWYQQSLDQGLQFLIQYYNGEERAKGNILERFSAQQFPDLHSELNLSSLELGDSALYFCASSVSSSGTDTQYFGPGTRLTVL.

In DNA form, the CDR3 reads TGTGCCAGCAGCTTGTTGACAGGGGCGACAGATACGCAGTATTTT. Protein sequence: CASSLLTGATDTQYF. The chain links TRBV5-6 to TRBJ2-3; TRBD1 matches at 8 bases. V trimming: 1 base; J trimming: 3 bases; junction bases outside the gene matches: 4. The CDR3 sequence is 15 residues long. Germline values: CDR1 SGHDT, CDR2 YYEEEE.

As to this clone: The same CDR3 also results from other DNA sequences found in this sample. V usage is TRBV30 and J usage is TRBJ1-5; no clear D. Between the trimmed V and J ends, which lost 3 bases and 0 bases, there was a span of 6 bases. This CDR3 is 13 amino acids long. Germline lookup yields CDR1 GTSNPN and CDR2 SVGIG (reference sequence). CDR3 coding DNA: TGTGCCTGGAGCGGGGATAGCAATCAGCCCCAGCATTTT. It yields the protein CAWSGDSNQPQHF.

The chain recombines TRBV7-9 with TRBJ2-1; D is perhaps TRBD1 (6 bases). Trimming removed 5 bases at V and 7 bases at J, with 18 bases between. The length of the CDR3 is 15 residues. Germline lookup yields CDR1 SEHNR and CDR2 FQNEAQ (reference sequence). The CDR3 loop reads CASSPRGVEINEQFF. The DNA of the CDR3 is TGTGCCAGCAGCCCCAGGGGAGTGGAAATTAATGAGCAGTTCTTC. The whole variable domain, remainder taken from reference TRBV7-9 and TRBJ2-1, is DTGVSQNPRHKITKRGQNVTFRCDPISEHNRLYWYRQTLGQGPEFLTYFQNEAQLEKSRLLSDRFSAERPKGSFSTLEIQRTEQGDSAMYLCASSPRGVEINEQFFGPGTRLTVL.

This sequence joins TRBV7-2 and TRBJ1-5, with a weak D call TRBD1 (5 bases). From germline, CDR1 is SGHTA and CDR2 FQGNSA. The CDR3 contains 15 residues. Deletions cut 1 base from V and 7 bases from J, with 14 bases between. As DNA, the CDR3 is TGTGCCAGCAGCTTAGTCGGGGGGAGAAGCCAGCCCCAGCATTTT. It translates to CASSLVGGRSQPQHF.

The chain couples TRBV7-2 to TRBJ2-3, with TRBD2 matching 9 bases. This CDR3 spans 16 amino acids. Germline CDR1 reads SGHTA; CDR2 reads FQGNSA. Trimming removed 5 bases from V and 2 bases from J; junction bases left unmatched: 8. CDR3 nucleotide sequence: TGTGCCAGCAGCCTGCTGGCGGGGGGGTTCACAGATACGCAGTATTTT. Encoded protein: CASSLLAGGFTDTQYF. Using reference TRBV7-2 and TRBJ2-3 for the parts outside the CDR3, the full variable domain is GAGVSQSPSNKVTEKGKDVELRCDPISGHTALYWYRQSLGQGLEFLIYFQGNSAPDKSGLPSDRFSAERTGGSVSTLTIQRTQQEDSAVYLCASSLLAGGFTDTQYFGPGTRLTVL.

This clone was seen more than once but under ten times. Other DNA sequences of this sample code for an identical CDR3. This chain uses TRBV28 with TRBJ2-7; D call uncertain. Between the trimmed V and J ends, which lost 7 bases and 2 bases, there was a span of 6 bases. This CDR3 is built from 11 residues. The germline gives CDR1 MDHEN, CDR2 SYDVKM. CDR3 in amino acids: CASTTTYEQYF. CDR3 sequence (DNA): TGTGCCAGCACCACAACCTACGAGCAGTACTTC.

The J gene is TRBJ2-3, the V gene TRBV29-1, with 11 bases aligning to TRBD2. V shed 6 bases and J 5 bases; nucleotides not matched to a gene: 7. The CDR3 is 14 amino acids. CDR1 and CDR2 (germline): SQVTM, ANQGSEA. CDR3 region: CSVLSGGAEDTQYF. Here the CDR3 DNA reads TGCAGCGTCCTTAGCGGGGGGGCGGAAGATACGCAGTATTTT.

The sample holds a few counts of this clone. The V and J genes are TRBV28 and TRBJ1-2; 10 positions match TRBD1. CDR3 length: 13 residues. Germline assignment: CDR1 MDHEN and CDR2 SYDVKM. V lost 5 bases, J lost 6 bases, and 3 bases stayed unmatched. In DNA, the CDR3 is TGTGCCAGCAGTCCCGGACAGGGGGATGGCTACACCTTC. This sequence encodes CASSPGQGDGYTF.

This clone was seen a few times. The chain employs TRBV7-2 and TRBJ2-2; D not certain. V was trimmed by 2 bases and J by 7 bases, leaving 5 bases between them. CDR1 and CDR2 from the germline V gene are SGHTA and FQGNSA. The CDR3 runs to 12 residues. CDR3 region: CASSLRVGELFF. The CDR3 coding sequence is TGTGCCAGCAGCTTACGGGTCGGGGAGCTGTTTTTT.

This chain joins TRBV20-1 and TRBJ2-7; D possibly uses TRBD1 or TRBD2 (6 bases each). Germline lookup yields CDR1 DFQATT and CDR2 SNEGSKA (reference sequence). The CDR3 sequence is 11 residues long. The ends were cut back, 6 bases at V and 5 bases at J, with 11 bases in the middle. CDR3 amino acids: CSANREDEQYF. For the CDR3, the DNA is TGCAGTGCCAACAGGGAGGACGAGCAGTACTTC.

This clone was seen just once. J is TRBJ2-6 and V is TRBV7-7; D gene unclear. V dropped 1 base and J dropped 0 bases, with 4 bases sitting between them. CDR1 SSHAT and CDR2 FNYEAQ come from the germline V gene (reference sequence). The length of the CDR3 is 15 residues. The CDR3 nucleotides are TGTGCCAGCAGCTTAGGTGTCTCTGGGGCCAACGTCCTGACTTTC. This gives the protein CASSLGVSGANVLTF.

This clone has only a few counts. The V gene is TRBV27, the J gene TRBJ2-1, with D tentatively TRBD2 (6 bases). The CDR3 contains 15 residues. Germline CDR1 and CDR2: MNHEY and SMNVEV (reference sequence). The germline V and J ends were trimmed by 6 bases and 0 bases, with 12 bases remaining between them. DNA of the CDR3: TGTGCCAGCAGCCCCACCGGGGGCTCCTACAATGAGCAGTTCTTC. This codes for CASSPTGGSYNEQFF.

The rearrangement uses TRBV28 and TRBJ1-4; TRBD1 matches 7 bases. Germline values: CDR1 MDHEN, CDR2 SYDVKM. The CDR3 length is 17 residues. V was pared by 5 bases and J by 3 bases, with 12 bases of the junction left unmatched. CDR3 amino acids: CASSVPQGRAANEKLFF. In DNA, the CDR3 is TGTGCCAGCAGTGTACCACAGGGGCGGGCGGCTAATGAAAAACTGTTTTTT.

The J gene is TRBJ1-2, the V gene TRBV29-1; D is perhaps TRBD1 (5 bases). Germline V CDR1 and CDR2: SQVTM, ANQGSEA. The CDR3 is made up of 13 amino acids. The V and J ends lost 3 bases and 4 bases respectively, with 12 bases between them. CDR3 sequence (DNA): TGCAGCGTTGACCGGGACGGATCCTATGGCTACACCTTC. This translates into CSVDRDGSYGYTF.

CDR3 sequence reads: CASSESGPFGNEQFF. DNA for the CDR3: TGTGCCAGCAGTGAATCGGGGCCCTTCGGGAATGAGCAGTTCTTC. The chain combines TRBV2 with TRBJ2-1, with D perhaps being TRBD1 or TRBD2 (5 bases each). V shed 2 bases and J shed 7 bases, with 15 bases lying between them. The CDR3 extends over 15 amino acids. CDR1 is SNHLY and CDR2 is FYNNEI in the germline V gene.

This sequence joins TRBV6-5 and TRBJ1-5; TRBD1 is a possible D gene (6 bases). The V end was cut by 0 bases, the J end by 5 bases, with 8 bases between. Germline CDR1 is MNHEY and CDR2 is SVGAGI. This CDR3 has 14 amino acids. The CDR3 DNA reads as TGTGCCAGCAGTTACTCCTACAGGGATCAGCCCCAGCATTTT. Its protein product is CASSYSYRDQPQHF.

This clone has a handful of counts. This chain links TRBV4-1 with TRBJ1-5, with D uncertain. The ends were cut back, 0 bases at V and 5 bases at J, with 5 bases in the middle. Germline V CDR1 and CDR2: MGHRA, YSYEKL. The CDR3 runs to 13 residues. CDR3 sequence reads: CASSQELYQPQHF. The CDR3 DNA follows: TGCGCCAGCAGCCAAGAACTCTATCAGCCCCAGCATTTT.